The sequence of this TCR beta chain was determined in a study of regulatory T cells in long-lasting Graves disease. The CDR3 extends over 15 amino acids. Per germline, CDR1 SGHDT and CDR2 YYEEEE. Time point of the sample: persistent/refractory GD, antithyroid drugs over 5 years with positive TRAb. PBMCs provided the RNA from which the TCR library was made. It was an endocrinology department in Xi'an, China, that provided the patients. This clonotype was detected a few times. The target antigen is unknown. One end of the junction varies from germline; a read error may be responsible. Study-wide points: Preferential use of TRBV28, TRBJ1-2 and TRBJ2-5 was seen in persistent disease. Sample size was small, which may have lowered accuracy. TCR diversity in persistent Graves' patients was below that of newly diagnosed ones.

CDR3-region Arm-PCR and iRepertoire HTBI primers produced the TCR beta libraries. MiXCR, run by TCRdb on the multiplex PCR reads, gives a single entry per CDR3 protein. The data show 350,000 to 500,000 distinct CDR3 sequences, around 20% seen once. The V call is TRBV5-6, the J call TRBJ2-7; 7 nucleotides agree with TRBD2. The receptor comes from a female donor with Graves disease. The sequences come from peripheral blood mononuclear cells (PBMCs), collected when the disease was refractory, from a patient treated with antithyroid drugs. The CDR3 protein is CASSPPPAGSSRGEF. The CDR3 coding sequence is TGTGCCAGCAGCCCTCCTCCAGCGGGATCCTCACGCGGGGAGTTC.